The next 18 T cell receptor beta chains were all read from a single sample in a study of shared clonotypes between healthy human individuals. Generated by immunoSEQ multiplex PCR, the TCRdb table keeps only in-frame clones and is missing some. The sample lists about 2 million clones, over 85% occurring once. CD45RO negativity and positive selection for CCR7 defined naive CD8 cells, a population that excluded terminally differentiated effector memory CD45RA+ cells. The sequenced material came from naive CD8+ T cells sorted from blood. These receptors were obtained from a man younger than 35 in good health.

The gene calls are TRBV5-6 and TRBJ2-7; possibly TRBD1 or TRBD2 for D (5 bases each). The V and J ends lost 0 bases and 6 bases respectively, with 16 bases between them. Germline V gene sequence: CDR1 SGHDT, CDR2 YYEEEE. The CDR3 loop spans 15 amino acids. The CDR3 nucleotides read TGTGCCAGCAGCTTGGCCTCGGGACCCCGAAGCGAGCAGTACTTC. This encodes CASSLASGPRSEQYF.

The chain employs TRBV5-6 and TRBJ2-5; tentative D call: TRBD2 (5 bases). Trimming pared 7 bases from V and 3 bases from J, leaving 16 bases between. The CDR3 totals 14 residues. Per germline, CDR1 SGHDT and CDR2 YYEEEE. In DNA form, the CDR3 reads TGTGCCAGCCGACGGGGTGCCCTCGAAGAGACCCAGTACTTC. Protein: CASRRGALEETQYF.

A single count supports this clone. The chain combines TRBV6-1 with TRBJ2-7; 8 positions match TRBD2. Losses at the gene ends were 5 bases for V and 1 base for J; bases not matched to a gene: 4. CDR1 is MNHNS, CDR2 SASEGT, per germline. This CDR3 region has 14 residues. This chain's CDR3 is CASSTREVSYEQYF. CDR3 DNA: TGTGCCAGCAGTACGCGGGAGGTATCCTACGAGCAGTACTTC.

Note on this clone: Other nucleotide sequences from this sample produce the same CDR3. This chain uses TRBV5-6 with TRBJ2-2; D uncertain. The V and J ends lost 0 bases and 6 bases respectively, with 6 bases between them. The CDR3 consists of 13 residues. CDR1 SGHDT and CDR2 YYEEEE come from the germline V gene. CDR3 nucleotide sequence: TGTGCCAGCAGCTTGGGTTTGGCCGGGGAGCTGTTTTTT. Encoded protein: CASSLGLAGELFF.

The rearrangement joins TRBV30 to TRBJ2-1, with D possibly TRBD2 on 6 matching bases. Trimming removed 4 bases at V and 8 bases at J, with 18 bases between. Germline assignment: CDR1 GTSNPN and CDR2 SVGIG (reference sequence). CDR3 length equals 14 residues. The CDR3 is CAWNRRERHYEQFF. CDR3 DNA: TGTGCCTGGAATCGGAGGGAGCGACACTATGAGCAGTTCTTC.

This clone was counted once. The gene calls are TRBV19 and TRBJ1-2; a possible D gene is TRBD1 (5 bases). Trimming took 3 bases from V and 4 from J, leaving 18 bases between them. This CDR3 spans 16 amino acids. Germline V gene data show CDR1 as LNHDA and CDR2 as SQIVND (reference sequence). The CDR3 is CASSMARDGGTYGYTF. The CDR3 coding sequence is TGTGCCAGTAGTATGGCTCGGGACGGGGGGACCTATGGCTACACCTTC.

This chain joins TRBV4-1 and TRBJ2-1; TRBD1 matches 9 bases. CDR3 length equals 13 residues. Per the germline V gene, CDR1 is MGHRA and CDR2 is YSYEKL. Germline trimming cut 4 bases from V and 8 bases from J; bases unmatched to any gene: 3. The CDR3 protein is CASSLGQGYEQFF. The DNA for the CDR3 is TGCGCCAGCAGCCTCGGACAGGGGTATGAGCAGTTCTTC.

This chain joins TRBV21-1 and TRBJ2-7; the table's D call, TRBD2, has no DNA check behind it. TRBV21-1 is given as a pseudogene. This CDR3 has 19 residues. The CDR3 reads CASSKAQATSGKISYEQYF. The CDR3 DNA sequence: TGTGCCAGCAGCAAAGCACAGGCGACTAGCGGGAAGATATCCTACGAGCAGTACTTC.

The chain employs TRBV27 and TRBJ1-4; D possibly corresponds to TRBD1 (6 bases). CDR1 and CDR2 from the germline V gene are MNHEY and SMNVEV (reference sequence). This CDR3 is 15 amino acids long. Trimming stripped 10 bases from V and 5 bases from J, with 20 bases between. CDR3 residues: CANKRGTFRNEKLFF. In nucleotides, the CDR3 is TGTGCCAATAAGAGGGGGACATTTCGCAATGAAAAACTGTTTTTT.

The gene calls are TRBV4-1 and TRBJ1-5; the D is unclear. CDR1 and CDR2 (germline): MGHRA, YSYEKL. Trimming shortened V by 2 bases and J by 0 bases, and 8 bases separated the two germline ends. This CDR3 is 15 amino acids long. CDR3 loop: CASSQTPYSNQPQHF. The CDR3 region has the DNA TGCGCCAGCAGCCAAACCCCGTATAGCAATCAGCCCCAGCATTTT.

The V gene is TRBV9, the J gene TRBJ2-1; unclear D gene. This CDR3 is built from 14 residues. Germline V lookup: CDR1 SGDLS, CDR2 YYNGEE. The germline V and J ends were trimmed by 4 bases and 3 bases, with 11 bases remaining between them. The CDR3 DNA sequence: TGTGCCAGCAGCCCGTGGGGTAGCTACAATGAGCAGTTCTTC. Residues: CASSPWGSYNEQFF.

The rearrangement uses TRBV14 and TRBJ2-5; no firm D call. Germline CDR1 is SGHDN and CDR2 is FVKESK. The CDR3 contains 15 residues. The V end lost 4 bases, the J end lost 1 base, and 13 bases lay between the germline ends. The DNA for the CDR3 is TGTGCCAGCAGCCGTCGACGGTCGTCCCAAGAGACCCAGTACTTC. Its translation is CASSRRRSSQETQYF.

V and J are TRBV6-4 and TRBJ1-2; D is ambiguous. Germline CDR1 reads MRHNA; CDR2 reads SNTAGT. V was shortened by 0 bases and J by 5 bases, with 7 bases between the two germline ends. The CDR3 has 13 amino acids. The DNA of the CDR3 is TGTGCCAGCAGTGACTCGCCAGCGTATGGCTACACCTTC. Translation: CASSDSPAYGYTF.

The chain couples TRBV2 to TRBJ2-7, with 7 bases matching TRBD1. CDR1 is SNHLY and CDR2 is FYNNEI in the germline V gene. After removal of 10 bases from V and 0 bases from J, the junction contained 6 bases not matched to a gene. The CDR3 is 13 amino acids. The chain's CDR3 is CATIQGDSYEQYF. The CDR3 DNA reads TGTGCCACCATCCAGGGGGACTCCTACGAGCAGTACTTC.

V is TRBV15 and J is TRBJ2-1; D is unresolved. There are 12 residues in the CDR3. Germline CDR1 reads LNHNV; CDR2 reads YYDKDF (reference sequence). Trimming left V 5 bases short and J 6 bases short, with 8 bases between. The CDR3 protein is CATSYEANEQFF. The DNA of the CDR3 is TGTGCCACCAGCTATGAAGCCAATGAGCAGTTCTTC.

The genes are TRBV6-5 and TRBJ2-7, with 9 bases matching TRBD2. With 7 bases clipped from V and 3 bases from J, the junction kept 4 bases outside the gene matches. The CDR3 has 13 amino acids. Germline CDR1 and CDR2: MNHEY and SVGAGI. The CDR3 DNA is TGTGCCAGCAAAGCTAGCGGGGACTACGAGCAGTACTTC. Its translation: CASKASGDYEQYF.

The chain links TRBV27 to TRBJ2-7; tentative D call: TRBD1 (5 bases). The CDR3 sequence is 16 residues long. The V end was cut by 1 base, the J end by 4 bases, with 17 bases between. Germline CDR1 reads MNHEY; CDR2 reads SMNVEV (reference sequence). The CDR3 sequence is CASSLLGQVGIYEQYF. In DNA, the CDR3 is TGTGCCAGCAGTTTATTGGGGCAGGTTGGTATTTACGAGCAGTACTTC.

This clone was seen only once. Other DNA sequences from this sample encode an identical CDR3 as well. CDR3 DNA: TGTGCCAGCAGGCTAGCGGAAGGCTACGAGCAGTACTTC. This codes for CASRLAEGYEQYF. The J gene is TRBJ2-7, the V gene TRBV6-5; TRBD2 aligns across 7 bases. The CDR3 contains 13 residues. Unmatched junction bases numbered 5, after V lost 6 bases and J lost 3 bases. CDR1 is MNHEY, CDR2 SVGAGI, per germline.